This is a list of T cell receptor beta chains from one sample in a study of blood T cell repertoires in COVID-19. The data were produced by immunoSEQ multiplex PCR, yet TCRdb's version contains in-frame clones alone and is incomplete. This table has around 250,000 clones, around 86% appearing once. Sequenced input: PBMCs or T cells enriched from blood (not recorded which). These receptors all stem from a woman aged 50 to 60 who had recovered from COVID-19. Each CDR3 is given with its conserved first and last residue. D genes are given only for firm matches. Clone size is stated in some rows and not others, as once, few, many or a class when expanded.

length	size	J	V	D	CDR3	DNA
14	.	TRBJ1-1	TRBV18	.	CASSPGESGVEAFF	TGTGCCAGCTCACCAGGGGAATCCGGGGTAGAGGCTTTCTTT
11	once	TRBJ1-5	TRBV24-1	.	CATREGQPQHF	TGTGCCACCAGAGAGGGACAGCCCCAGCATTTT
15	.	TRBJ1-5	TRBV27	TRBD1	CASSSGTGSIQPQHF	TGTGCCAGCAGTTCAGGGACAGGGTCGATCCAGCCCCAGCATTTT
15	.	TRBJ2-2	TRBV7-9	.	CASNPGQGDTGELFF	TGTGCCAGCAACCCAGGGCAAGGGGACACCGGGGAGCTGTTTTTT
15	.	TRBJ2-1	TRBV27	TRBD1	CASSSVRGRMNEQFF	TGTGCCAGCAGTTCAGTCAGGGGGCGAATGAATGAGCAGTTCTTC
15	.	TRBJ2-1	TRBV2	TRBD2	CASSLGLAGYNEQFF	TGTGCCAGCAGCCTCGGACTAGCGGGGTACAATGAGCAGTTCTTC
14	.	TRBJ2-7	TRBV21-1	.	CASSKKCPGYEQYF	TGTGCCAGCAGCAAGAAATGTCCGGGCTACGAGCAGTACTTC
15	few	TRBJ1-1	TRBV7-2	.	CASSSDSLANTEAFF	TGTGCCAGCAGCTCGGACAGCCTCGCGAACACTGAAGCTTTCTTT
12	.	TRBJ2-3	TRBV2	.	CASKRDTDTQYF	TGTGCCAGCAAACGGGACACAGATACGCAGTATTTT
16	.	TRBJ2-2	TRBV11-2	TRBD2	CASNPSGRKNTGELFF	TGTGCCAGCAATCCTAGCGGGAGGAAGAACACCGGGGAGCTGTTTTTT
14	.	TRBJ2-1	TRBV10-3	.	CAISESQGYNEQFF	TGTGCCATCAGTGAGTCGCAGGGCTACAATGAGCAGTTCTTC
15	.	TRBJ2-3	TRBV20-1	TRBD2	CSASRRESSTDTQYF	TGCAGTGCTAGTAGGCGGGAGAGTAGCACAGATACGCAGTATTTT
15	.	TRBJ2-3	TRBV27	TRBD2	CASSSTSGSGNTQYF	TGTGCCAGCAGTTCGACTAGCGGGAGTGGGAATACGCAGTATTTT
16	.	TRBJ2-1	TRBV18	TRBD2	CASSPLSGRVFSEQFF	TGTGCCAGCTCACCACTAAGCGGGAGGGTTTTTAGTGAGCAGTTCTTC
14	.	TRBJ1-2	TRBV27	TRBD1	CASSLQGDPNGYTF	TGTGCCAGCAGTTTACAGGGGGACCCTAATGGCTACACCTTC
15	.	TRBJ2-1	TRBV19	TRBD2	CASTRLAGGVGEQFF	TGTGCCAGTACAAGACTAGCGGGAGGGGTTGGGGAGCAGTTCTTC
16	few	TRBJ2-3	TRBV9	TRBD2	CASSATGTSGGDTQYF	TGTGCCAGCAGCGCAACCGGGACTAGCGGGGGAGATACGCAGTATTTT
14	.	TRBJ1-1	TRBV27	.	CASFFQGFDTEAFF	TGTGCCAGCTTCTTCCAGGGGTTTGACACTGAAGCTTTCTTT
16	once	TRBJ2-1	TRBV28	TRBD2	CASSGLAKILNNEQFF	TGTGCCAGCAGTGGACTAGCGAAAATTTTAAACAATGAGCAGTTCTTC
15	once	TRBJ2-7	TRBV18	.	CASSLAGSLNYEQYF	TGTGCCAGCTCACTGGCGGGCTCACTAAACTACGAGCAGTACTTC
15	.	TRBJ2-1	TRBV28	TRBD1	CASIRQGAFYNEQFF	TGTGCCAGTATAAGACAGGGGGCATTCTACAATGAGCAGTTCTTC
16	once	TRBJ1-1	TRBV19	.	CASSIFGGRFDTEAFF	TGTGCCAGTAGTATTTTTGGGGGCCGCTTTGACACTGAAGCTTTCTTT
16	.	TRBJ2-5	TRBV28	.	CASSRASLRSLETQYF	TGTGCCAGCAGCCGAGCTAGCCTCCGGTCGCTGGAGACCCAGTACTTC
13	.	TRBJ2-7	TRBV3-1/TRBV3-2	TRBD1	CAIGDRGQGEQYF	TGTGCCATCGGGGACAGGGGCCAAGGGGAGCAGTACTTC
14	.	TRBJ1-1	TRBV7-3	.	CASSLNREDTEAFF	TGTGCCAGCAGCTTAAATCGGGAAGACACTGAAGCTTTCTTT
14	.	TRBJ2-3	TRBV28	.	CASSFLSGTDTQYF	TGTGCCAGCAGTTTCCTTAGCGGCACAGATACGCAGTATTTT
15	.	TRBJ1-6	TRBV12-5	.	CASGQGSSYNSPLHF	TGTGCTAGTGGTCAGGGATCCTCATATAATTCACCCCTCCACTTT
17	few	TRBJ2-5	TRBV21-1	.	CASSTSRDRGGGETQYF	TGTGCCAGCAGCACGTCCCGGGACAGGGGAGGCGGGGAGACCCAGTACTTC
12	.	TRBJ1-5	TRBV27	.	CASSSGNQPQHF	TGTGCCAGCAGTTCCGGCAATCAGCCCCAGCATTTT
15	.	TRBJ2-7	TRBV7-2	TRBD1	CASSSAADRAYEQYF	TGTGCCAGCAGCTCCGCCGCGGACAGGGCCTACGAGCAGTACTTC